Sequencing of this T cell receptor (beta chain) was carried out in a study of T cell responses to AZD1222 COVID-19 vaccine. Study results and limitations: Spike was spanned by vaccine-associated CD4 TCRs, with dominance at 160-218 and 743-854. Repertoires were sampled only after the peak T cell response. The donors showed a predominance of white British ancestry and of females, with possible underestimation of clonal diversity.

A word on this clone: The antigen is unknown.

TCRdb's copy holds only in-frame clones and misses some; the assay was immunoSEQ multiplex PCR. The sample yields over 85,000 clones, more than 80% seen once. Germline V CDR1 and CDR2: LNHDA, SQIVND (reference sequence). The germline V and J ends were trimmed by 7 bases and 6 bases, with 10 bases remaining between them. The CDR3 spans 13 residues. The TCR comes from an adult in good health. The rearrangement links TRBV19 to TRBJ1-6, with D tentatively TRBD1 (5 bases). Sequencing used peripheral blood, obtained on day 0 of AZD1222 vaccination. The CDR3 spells CASKPGGNSPLHF. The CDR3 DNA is TGTGCCAGTAAACCGGGGGGTAATTCACCCCTCCACTTT.